A single sample gave rise to the 22 T cell receptor beta chains below, sequenced in a study of neurological immune-mediated disorders. TCRdb passed the 5' RACE reads through MiXCR, listing each CDR3 protein once. The table includes about 46,000 distinct CDR3 sequences, roughly 2% detected once. The sample was PBMCs. These receptors originate from a woman between 35 and 50 years old with multiple sclerosis.

This clonotype was recorded at least ten times. The gene calls are TRBV20-1 and TRBJ1-1, with D possibly TRBD1 on 5 matching bases. Germline V gene data show CDR1 as DFQATT and CDR2 as SNEGSKA (reference sequence). The CDR3 has 12 residues. The V end lost 6 bases, the J end lost 1 base, and 9 bases lay between the germline ends. This chain's CDR3 is CSARGGNTEAFF. The CDR3, as DNA: TGCAGTGCGAGGGGAGGGAACACTGAAGCTTTCTTT.

In this sample, this clonotype turned up many times. J is TRBJ2-1 and V is TRBV7-7, with TRBD1 identical over 9 bases. V was pared by 1 base and J by 9 bases, with 4 bases of the junction left unmatched. The CDR3 length is 14 residues. Germline CDR1 is SSHAT and CDR2 is FNYEAQ (reference sequence). The CDR3 reads CASSLVGTGSEQFF. The CDR3 bases are TGTGCCAGCAGCTTAGTAGGGACAGGGTCTGAGCAGTTCTTC.

This clonotype was seen ten or more times. This chain joins TRBV9 and TRBJ2-5; 7 bases are shared with TRBD2. Germline values: CDR1 SGDLS, CDR2 YYNGEE. V shed 2 bases and J 3 bases; nucleotides not matched to a gene: 7. This CDR3 has 15 amino acids. The CDR3 DNA reads as TGTGCCAGCAGCGTCCGGACTAGACCCGAAGAGACCCAGTACTTC. It is translated as CASSVRTRPEETQYF.

This clonotype was seen a few times. V gene TRBV7-8 combines with J gene TRBJ2-7; either TRBD1 or TRBD2 may fit D (6 bases each). Germline V gene lookup returns CDR1 SGHVS and CDR2 FQNEAQ. The CDR3 is 17 amino acids. The ends were cut back, 5 bases at V and 4 bases at J, with 24 bases in the middle. Here the CDR3 DNA reads TGTGCCAGCAGCCCGGGGGCGGGGTTTTTAGTGATATACGAGCAGTACTTC. Encoded protein: CASSPGAGFLVIYEQYF.

This clonotype was counted ten times or more. V gene TRBV5-1 combines with J gene TRBJ2-3; D uncertain. With 3 bases removed from V and 5 bases from J, the gap between germline ends came to 13 bases. The V gene's germline CDR1 is SGHRS and CDR2 YFSETQ. The CDR3 is 14 residues long. The CDR3 DNA reads TGCGCCAGCAGCTCTCTACCCCCCAAAGATACGCAGTATTTT. Amino acid sequence: CASSSLPPKDTQYF.

The table lists this clonotype with many counts. V gene TRBV20-1 combines with J gene TRBJ1-5; a weak D match, TRBD1 (6 bases). The length of the CDR3 is 12 residues. V was pared by 5 bases and J by 4 bases, with 9 bases between. The V gene's germline CDR1 is DFQATT and CDR2 SNEGSKA (reference sequence). CDR3 in DNA: TGCAGTGCTGGAGGGGGGAATCAGCCCCAGCATTTT. It codes for CSAGGGNQPQHF.

In its sample, this clonotype is medium-sized. This chain uses TRBV11-2 with TRBJ1-1; unclear D gene. Germline V gene lookup returns CDR1 SGHAT and CDR2 FQNNGV. V lost 0 bases and J 3 bases, leaving 5 bases between the germline ends. There are 13 residues in the CDR3. The CDR3 protein is CASSLDTDTEAFF. The DNA for the CDR3 is TGTGCCAGCAGCTTAGATACGGACACTGAAGCTTTCTTT.

This clonotype was seen repeatedly, ten times or more. The chain uses TRBV20-1 and TRBJ1-1; D gene unclear. This CDR3 contains 12 residues. The germline V gene encodes CDR1 DFQATT and CDR2 SNEGSKA (reference sequence). V lost 1 base to trimming and J lost 1 base, with 4 bases between them. DNA of the CDR3: TGCAGTGCTAGAGTCAGGAACACTGAAGCTTTCTTT. It encodes CSARVRNTEAFF.

This clonotype was recorded many times. The J gene is TRBJ1-1, the V gene TRBV7-8; TRBD1 is a possible D gene (5 bases). Germline V gene lookup returns CDR1 SGHVS and CDR2 FQNEAQ. This CDR3 is 19 amino acids long. The ends were cut back, 0 bases at V and 0 bases at J, with 20 bases in the middle. CDR3 loop: CASSLAGYRHWALNTEAFF. For the CDR3, the DNA is TGTGCCAGCAGCTTAGCCGGATACAGGCATTGGGCATTGAACACTGAAGCTTTCTTT.

This clonotype was detected ten times or more. This chain joins TRBV20-1 and TRBJ1-1; D gene unclear. CDR1 DFQATT and CDR2 SNEGSKA come from the germline V gene (reference sequence). The CDR3 sequence is 15 residues long. Between the trimmed V and J ends, which lost 3 bases and 1 base, there was a span of 15 bases. CDR3 nucleotides: TGCAGTGCTAGGGATTCGGGCGCCTGGAACACTGAAGCTTTCTTT. This encodes CSARDSGAWNTEAFF.

This clonotype showed up many times. The rearrangement joins TRBV12-5 to TRBJ2-1, with 7 bases fitting TRBD2. The CDR3 length is 17 residues. V trimming: 6 bases; J trimming: 5 bases; junction bases outside the gene matches: 16. Germline V gene lookup returns CDR1 LGHNT and CDR2 FRNRAP. In DNA form, the CDR3 reads TGTGCTAGTGGCCCCGGGATTTGGGGGGGGGTCAACAATGAGCAGTTCTTC. This encodes CASGPGIWGGVNNEQFF.

There are many counts of this clonotype. The J gene is TRBJ2-4, the V gene TRBV20-1; the D gene is possibly TRBD2 (6 bases). The germline CDR1 and CDR2 sequences are DFQATT and SNEGSKA (reference sequence). V dropped 1 base and J dropped 6 bases, with 7 bases sitting between them. The length of the CDR3 is 12 residues. CDR3 amino acids: CSARVGGNIQYF. For the CDR3, the DNA is TGCAGTGCTAGAGTGGGAGGAAACATTCAGTACTTC.

This clonotype was seen ten or more times. The V gene is TRBV4-2, the J gene TRBJ2-7; D not certain. The length of the CDR3 is 15 residues. The V end was cut by 0 bases, the J end by 0 bases, with 9 bases between. Germline-derived CDR1 and CDR2 are LGHNA and YNFKEQ. This CDR3 is CASSQDPHSSYEQYF. The CDR3 DNA sequence: TGTGCCAGCAGCCAAGACCCTCACTCCTCCTACGAGCAGTACTTC.

This clonotype was observed at least ten times. The V and J genes are TRBV7-8 and TRBJ1-5, with 8 bases that match TRBD1. V lost 3 bases and J lost 5; bases outside the gene matches: 6. Per germline, CDR1 SGHVS and CDR2 FQNEAQ. The CDR3 contains 15 residues. DNA for the CDR3: TGTGCCAGCAGCTTTGACAGGGGTTTTGATCAGCCCCAGCATTTT. The encoded protein is CASSFDRGFDQPQHF.

This clonotype was picked up many times. The chain uses TRBV7-9 and TRBJ1-3; D uncertain. The CDR3 runs to 16 residues. Germline lookup yields CDR1 SEHNR and CDR2 FQNEAQ (reference sequence). V was cut by 1 base and J by 2 bases, with 12 bases left in between. DNA for the CDR3: TGTGCCAGCAGCTTAGTGAGTTCGGGCCCTGGAAACACCATATATTTT. Translation: CASSLVSSGPGNTIYF.

The sample holds many counts of this clonotype. This chain uses TRBV11-2 with TRBJ2-6; no reliable D call. Trimming pared 5 bases from V and 0 bases from J, leaving 5 bases between. This CDR3 comprises 14 residues. CDR1 and CDR2 (germline): SGHAT, FQNNGV. The DNA of the CDR3 is TGTGCCAGCAGCCGGGCCTCTGGGGCCAACGTCCTGACTTTC. Its translation: CASSRASGANVLTF.

This clonotype was picked up many times. V is TRBV5-1 and J is TRBJ2-3, with TRBD2 identical over 8 bases. The CDR3 is 15 amino acids. Germline loops: CDR1 SGHRS, CDR2 YFSETQ. V gave up 7 bases and J gave up 0 bases; unmatched junction bases: 7. CDR3 DNA: TGCGCCAGCTCCACGCTAGCGGGTAGCACAGATACGCAGTATTTT. It specifies CASSTLAGSTDTQYF.

Ten or more counts support this clonotype. The V gene is TRBV5-1, the J gene TRBJ1-1; 7 bases are a match to TRBD1. CDR1 and CDR2 (germline): SGHRS, YFSETQ. The ends lost 3 bases at V and 6 bases at J; junction bases unmatched: 2. The CDR3 consists of 12 residues. The CDR3 here is CASSSQGAEAFF. The CDR3, as DNA: TGCGCCAGCAGCTCTCAGGGGGCTGAAGCTTTCTTT. The complete variable domain, with remaining parts taken from reference TRBV5-1 and TRBJ1-1, reads KAGVTQTPRYLIKTRGQQVTLSCSPISGHRSVSWYQQTPGQGLQFLFEYFSETQRNKGNFPGRFSGRQFSNSRSEMNVSTLELGDSALYLCASSSQGAEAFFGQGTRLTVV.

In this sample, this clonotype turned up many times. The chain has TRBV2 and TRBJ2-3, with 8 bases that match TRBD1. The junction had 3 bases not matched to a gene; V was cut back by 3 bases and J by 4 bases. The CDR3 extends over 14 amino acids. The germline gives CDR1 SNHLY, CDR2 FYNNEI. The CDR3, as DNA: TGTGCCAGCAGTGAGCAGGGGGCCGCAGATACGCAGTATTTT. It translates to CASSEQGAADTQYF.

This clonotype was detected many times. V and J are TRBV20-1 and TRBJ2-1; D gene uncertain. There are 12 residues in the CDR3. CDR1 and CDR2 from the germline V gene are DFQATT and SNEGSKA (reference sequence). V shed 5 bases and J shed 7 bases, with 12 bases lying between them. CDR3: CSAGLGRNEQFF. The CDR3 DNA follows: TGCAGTGCTGGGCTCGGTCGGAATGAGCAGTTCTTC.

This clonotype was counted at least ten times. The rearrangement links TRBV20-1 to TRBJ2-3, with a possible D match to TRBD1 (7 bases). The CDR3 length is 14 residues. The ends were cut back, 1 base at V and 3 bases at J, with 11 bases in the middle. Germline V gives CDR1 DFQATT, CDR2 SNEGSKA (reference sequence). CDR3 sequence (DNA): TGCAGTGCTAGAGGGAGGGGGCTAACAGATACGCAGTATTTT. As protein: CSARGRGLTDTQYF.

This clonotype was observed many times. The J gene is TRBJ2-7, the V gene TRBV20-1; TRBD1 agrees at 8 bases. Losses at the gene ends were 5 bases for V and 5 bases for J; bases not matched to a gene: 14. CDR3 length: 15 residues. CDR1 is DFQATT and CDR2 is SNEGSKA in the germline V gene (reference sequence). CDR3 DNA: TGCAGTGCTCCCGCCAACTTCAGGGGGCGCCACGAGCAGTACTTC. The encoded protein is CSAPANFRGRHEQYF.